The rows below give T cell receptor beta chains drawn from one sample of a study of CXCR3-negative and CXCR3-positive naive CD8 T cells. TCRdb re-called the 5' RACE reads and catalogs CDR3 proteins one per entry, DNA excluded. The table gives under 90,000 distinct CDR3 sequences; the top ten clones make up about 0.62% of it. Sequencing was carried out using naive CXCR3+ CD8+ T cells from blood. The receptors were gathered from a human donor in good health. Some clones in this sample may be carry-over from other donors' samples. Both conserved end residues are part of each CDR3.

v_call: TRBV9; j_call: TRBJ1-1; cdr3_aa: CASSGPFSGTEAFF
v_call: TRBV10-3; j_call: TRBJ2-5; cdr3_aa: CAISDEAGALPQETQYF
v_call: TRBV28; j_call: TRBJ2-1; cdr3_aa: CASSSLAGASSYNEQFF
v_call: TRBV5-1; j_call: TRBJ2-7; cdr3_aa: CASSLTSSPSYEQYF
v_call: TRBV6-6; j_call: TRBJ1-1; cdr3_aa: CASSYSTGGSRTEAFF
v_call: TRBV7-9; j_call: TRBJ1-1; cdr3_aa: CASSQQGSEAFF
v_call: TRBV7-7; j_call: TRBJ2-7; cdr3_aa: CASSPNPSGPYEQYF
v_call: TRBV6-6; j_call: TRBJ2-7; cdr3_aa: CASSYLAGSSYEQYF
v_call: TRBV28; j_call: TRBJ1-5; cdr3_aa: CASSVWTDPGQPQHF
v_call: TRBV7-3; j_call: TRBJ2-1; cdr3_aa: CASSSNPGNEQFF
v_call: TRBV12-3/TRBV12-4; j_call: TRBJ2-7; cdr3_aa: CASSFQLYEQYF
v_call: TRBV6-6; j_call: TRBJ2-1; cdr3_aa: CASTQTGEEQFF
v_call: TRBV28; j_call: TRBJ2-3; cdr3_aa: CASSLSTSGPQYF
v_call: TRBV5-1; j_call: TRBJ1-5; cdr3_aa: CASSLLPRTGFSNQPQHF
v_call: TRBV5-1; j_call: TRBJ2-7; cdr3_aa: CASSTGGGEQYF
v_call: TRBV7-8; j_call: TRBJ2-1; cdr3_aa: CASTFDARRREQFF
v_call: TRBV4-1; j_call: TRBJ2-2; cdr3_aa: CASSPTPRGGNTGELFF
v_call: TRBV7-9; j_call: TRBJ1-1; cdr3_aa: CASSLSALENTEAFF
v_call: TRBV7-3; j_call: TRBJ2-1; cdr3_aa: CASSLRGGRADEQFF
v_call: TRBV6-1; j_call: TRBJ2-1; cdr3_aa: CAATSGGANEQFF
v_call: TRBV25-1; j_call: TRBJ2-2; cdr3_aa: CASSEGWQEIGELFF
v_call: TRBV19; j_call: TRBJ2-1; cdr3_aa: CASSISATAFTYNEQFF
v_call: TRBV5-1; j_call: TRBJ2-1; cdr3_aa: CASSLEGSWGNEQFF
v_call: TRBV7-7; j_call: TRBJ2-5; cdr3_aa: CASSLEFGTGFEYGQYF
v_call: TRBV7-3; j_call: TRBJ2-3; cdr3_aa: CASSLSSPADTQYF
v_call: TRBV6-1; j_call: TRBJ2-1; cdr3_aa: CASSTRIPDEQFF
v_call: TRBV7-9; j_call: TRBJ2-1; cdr3_aa: CASSLQDYNEQFF
v_call: TRBV24-1; j_call: TRBJ2-5; cdr3_aa: CATSDFDGTGKETQYF